These 28 T cell receptor beta chains originate from one sample sequenced in a study of T-cell memory formation after mild COVID-19. MiXCR, applied by TCRdb to the 5' RACE reads, yields one record per CDR3 protein. The repertoire holds 250,000 to 300,000 distinct CDR3 sequences, roughly 15% seen once, with 22% in the top ten. Sample: PBMCs or a T cell subset sorted from them (not recorded which). The receptors here all came from a man aged 18 to 29 who had mild COVID-19 (a few samples of this study predate the infection). Cell type and time point are not known.

This clonotype has a count of ten or more. The rearrangement joins TRBV5-1 to TRBJ2-1; D unclear. The CDR3 sequence is 13 residues long. Germline CDR1 and CDR2: SGHRS and YFSETQ. With 2 bases removed from V and 6 bases from J, the gap between germline ends came to 9 bases. In DNA, the CDR3 is TGCGCCAGCAGCTTCGAGGTCCGCAATGAGCAGTTCTTC. Translating it yields CASSFEVRNEQFF.

This clonotype was counted a few times. The rearrangement joins TRBV12-3 or TRBV12-4 to TRBJ1-5; no firm D call. V shed 1 base and J shed 7 bases, with 5 bases lying between them. The CDR3 totals 12 residues. CDR3 sequence: CASSLDRQPQHF. The CDR3 DNA reads TGTGCCAGCAGTTTAGACAGACAGCCCCAGCATTTT.

This clonotype was recorded a few times. The chain joins TRBV4-1 to TRBJ2-3; weak D call: TRBD2 (6 bases). The CDR3 has 16 amino acids. V dropped 0 bases and J dropped 3 bases, with 13 bases sitting between them. Germline CDR1 is MGHRA and CDR2 is YSYEKL. The CDR3 nucleotides read TGCGCCAGCAGCCAAGAGGATCCCGGGGGAACAGATACGCAGTATTTT. As protein: CASSQEDPGGTDTQYF.

The V gene is TRBV7-9, the J gene TRBJ2-7; D is ambiguous. The CDR3 sequence is 12 residues long. CDR1 is SEHNR and CDR2 is FQNEAQ in the germline V gene (reference sequence). Trimming left V 8 bases short and J 1 base short, with 9 bases between. Here the CDR3 DNA reads TGTGCCAGCGAGAGTAGGTCCTACGAGCAGTACTTC. Protein: CASESRSYEQYF. The whole variable domain, filled in from reference TRBV7-9 and TRBJ2-7, reads DTGVSQNPRHKITKRGQNVTFRCDPISEHNRLYWYRQTLGQGPEFLTYFQNEAQLEKSRLLSDRFSAERPKGSFSTLEIQRTEQGDSAMYLCASESRSYEQYFGPGTRLTVT.

The J gene is TRBJ1-1, the V gene TRBV5-1, with a possible D match to TRBD1 (5 bases). Trimming stripped 6 bases from V and 3 bases from J, with 15 bases between. Germline CDR1 reads SGHRS; CDR2 reads YFSETQ. The CDR3 spans 14 residues. CDR3 region: CASNDQGGHTEAFF. In nucleotides, the CDR3 is TGCGCCAGCAACGATCAGGGAGGGCACACTGAAGCTTTCTTT.

This clonotype was observed at least ten times. The V gene is TRBV7-3, the J gene TRBJ2-1; TRBD2 might be the D (5 bases). Between the trimmed V and J ends, which lost 5 bases and 9 bases, there was a span of 14 bases. The CDR3 length is 13 residues. Germline CDR1 and CDR2: SGHTA and FQGTGA. The CDR3 nucleotides are TGTGCCAGCAGCCCCGATGTCGCGGGTGAGCAGTTCTTC. It yields the protein CASSPDVAGEQFF.

This clonotype was seen a few times. The chain employs TRBV20-1 and TRBJ2-5; 7 nucleotides align to TRBD2. The V and J ends lost 5 bases and 2 bases, in that order; junction bases with no gene match: 8. Germline values: CDR1 DFQATT, CDR2 SNEGSKA (reference sequence). There are 14 residues in the CDR3. In DNA, the CDR3 is TGCAGTGCTGAAAACCCGGGACTACAAGAGACCCAGTACTTC. This sequence encodes CSAENPGLQETQYF.

The chain uses TRBV19 and TRBJ1-5; the match to TRBD1 covers 9 bases. Germline assignment: CDR1 LNHDA and CDR2 SQIVND (reference sequence). V trimming: 3 bases; J trimming: 3 bases; junction bases outside the gene matches: 9. The CDR3 covers 17 residues. CDR3 nucleotide sequence: TGTGCCAGTAGTATTATTGGGGGACAGGGCGCCAATCAGCCCCAGCATTTT. Its translation is CASSIIGGQGANQPQHF.

J is TRBJ2-1 and V is TRBV11-1, with 10 bases aligning to TRBD1. CDR1 SGHAT and CDR2 FQDESV come from the germline V gene (reference sequence). J was trimmed by 8 bases and V by 5 bases; bases with no gene match: 6. CDR3 size: 14 residues. CDR3 DNA: TGTGCCAGCAGCGGGGGGACAGGGGTTGATGAGCAGTTCTTC. Protein: CASSGGTGVDEQFF.

The chain joins TRBV7-2 to TRBJ1-5; D unclear. This CDR3 contains 14 residues. Germline assignment: CDR1 SGHTA and CDR2 FQGNSA. V gave up 3 bases and J gave up 9 bases, with 15 bases separating them. CDR3 sequence reads: CASSFNSQIWPQHF. The CDR3 DNA reads as TGTGCCAGCAGCTTTAACAGCCAGATTTGGCCCCAGCATTTT.

At least ten counts were recorded for this clonotype. The rearrangement joins TRBV4-1 to TRBJ1-1; D not resolved. This CDR3 spans 14 amino acids. Germline-derived CDR1 and CDR2 are MGHRA and YSYEKL. Trimming removed 0 bases from V and 8 bases from J, with 13 bases in between. The CDR3 DNA sequence: TGCGCCAGCAGCCAAGATTTTGGAGCAGCCGAAGCTTTCTTT. It translates to CASSQDFGAAEAFF.

V gene TRBV6-2 or TRBV6-3 combines with J gene TRBJ2-7, with D possibly matching TRBD1 (6 bases). V lost 2 bases, J lost 4 bases, and 15 bases lay in between. The V gene's germline CDR1 is MNHEY and CDR2 SVGEGT. The CDR3 has 15 residues. This CDR3 is CASSYGGAGMYEQYV. In nucleotides, the CDR3 is TGTGCCAGCAGTTACGGGGGCGCCGGCATGTACGAGCAGTACGTC.

The genes are TRBV7-2 and TRBJ1-1, with D unresolved. This CDR3 is built from 12 residues. From germline, CDR1 is SGHTA and CDR2 FQGNSA. V lost 5 bases and J lost 4, with 8 bases in between. The CDR3 is CASSNHLTEAFF. The CDR3 DNA reads as TGTGCCAGCAGCAATCATCTCACTGAAGCTTTCTTT.

This clonotype was seen ten or more times. This chain connects TRBV12-3 or TRBV12-4 to TRBJ1-5, with D unclear. Trimming removed 3 bases at V and 6 bases at J, with 9 bases between. This CDR3 comprises 13 residues. CDR3 nucleotides: TGTGCCAGCAGTTTTTCAGGCAGTCAGCCCCAGCATTTT. Its translation: CASSFSGSQPQHF.

The chain couples TRBV7-2 to TRBJ2-3, with 12 bases lining up with TRBD2. The CDR3 extends over 18 amino acids. Germline lookup yields CDR1 SGHTA and CDR2 FQGNSA. Trimming at V came to 6 bases and at J to 2 bases, leaving 12 bases not matched to a gene. The CDR3 bases are TGTGCCAGCAGTTCACTAAAAGGACTAGCGGGGAACACAGATACGCAGTATTTT. Translating gives CASSSLKGLAGNTDTQYF.

This clonotype was counted between two and nine times. The chain is built from TRBV6-5 and TRBJ2-7; TRBD2 agrees at 8 bases. Germline CDR1 and CDR2: MNHEY and SVGAGI. The trim removed 5 bases at V and 3 bases at J, leaving 15 bases unmatched. The CDR3 runs to 17 residues. DNA of the CDR3: TGTGCCAGCAGTCGTCGAACCGGGGGGGCCGAGGACTACGAGCAGTACTTC. The encoded protein is CASSRRTGGAEDYEQYF.

The chain recombines TRBV6-4 with TRBJ1-5; D gene unclear. Germline CDR1 reads MRHNA; CDR2 reads SNTAGT. CDR3 length: 13 amino acids. Trimming pared 2 bases from V and 7 bases from J, leaving 9 bases between. CDR3 loop: CASSDKGGQPQHF. The CDR3 bases are TGTGCCAGCAGTGACAAGGGAGGCCAGCCCCAGCATTTT.

Concerning this clonotype itself: In this CDR3 the conserved last residue, phenylalanine or tryptophan, is missing, so a read error is likely. The chain joins TRBV19 to TRBJ1-2; perhaps TRBD1 as D (5 bases). In germline, CDR1 is LNHDA, CDR2 SQIVND (reference sequence). The CDR3 is made up of 14 amino acids. With 5 bases removed from V and 6 bases from J, the gap between germline ends came to 16 bases. This CDR3 reads CASSPPLLGDGYTL. As DNA, the CDR3 is TGTGCCAGTAGTCCCCCCCTCCTAGGGGATGGCTACACCTTA.

This clonotype was detected a few times. The rearrangement uses TRBV5-1 and TRBJ2-3; a weak D match, TRBD2 (5 bases). Germline V gives CDR1 SGHRS, CDR2 YFSETQ. Trimming pared 2 bases from V and 2 bases from J, leaving 15 bases between. The CDR3 totals 16 residues. The CDR3: CASSLADAPYTDTQYF. In nucleotides, the CDR3 is TGCGCCAGCAGCTTAGCGGACGCTCCTTACACAGATACGCAGTATTTT.

The CDR3 coding sequence is TGTGCCAGCAGCTTAGGGCCCGGACAGGGGGAGAATGAGCAGTTCTTC. Amino acid sequence: CASSLGPGQGENEQFF. V usage is TRBV7-3 and J usage is TRBJ2-1; 10 positions agree with TRBD1. This CDR3 region has 16 residues. With 2 bases clipped from V and 7 bases from J, the junction kept 8 bases outside the gene matches. Germline lookup yields CDR1 SGHTA and CDR2 FQGTGA.

This clonotype turned up a few times. The chain combines TRBV7-2 with TRBJ2-7, with D hard to call. With 8 bases removed from V and 2 bases from J, the gap between germline ends came to 13 bases. Germline V gene sequence: CDR1 SGHTA, CDR2 FQGNSA. The CDR3 extends over 13 amino acids. The CDR3 DNA reads TGTGCCAGCGCCCTTAATTCTGCCTACGAGCAGTACTTC. It codes for CASALNSAYEQYF.

This clonotype was seen only a few times. The chain joins TRBV5-8 to TRBJ2-5, with 7 bases fitting TRBD2. V shed 0 bases and J 4 bases; nucleotides not matched to a gene: 9. Per the germline V gene, CDR1 is SGHTS and CDR2 is YDEGEE. This CDR3 has 16 residues. CDR3 bases: TGTGCCAGCAGCTTGGGCCAGCGGGGACGAAGAGAGACCCAGTACTTC. Its protein is CASSLGQRGRRETQYF.

The sample holds a few counts of this clonotype. The rearrangement links TRBV20-1 to TRBJ1-4; 10 positions match TRBD1. Unmatched junction bases numbered 17, after V lost 2 bases and J lost 8 bases. The CDR3 length is 18 residues. Per the germline V gene, CDR1 is DFQATT and CDR2 is SNEGSKA (reference sequence). The CDR3 region has the DNA TGCAGTGCTAGACCGCGGCCGGGGACAGGGGCGGTTGGAGAAAAACTGTTTTTT. Its protein is CSARPRPGTGAVGEKLFF.

A few counts support this clonotype. The chain uses TRBV7-2 and TRBJ2-3; possible D gene TRBD2, 5 bases. Germline V gene lookup returns CDR1 SGHTA and CDR2 FQGNSA. The V end lost 5 bases, the J end lost 3 bases, and 15 bases lay between the germline ends. The CDR3 has 15 amino acids. For the CDR3, the DNA is TGTGCCAGCAGCCCCCGGGGAGAAAGGACAGATACGCAGTATTTT. Translation: CASSPRGERTDTQYF.

V usage is TRBV7-9 and J usage is TRBJ1-1; the D gene is possibly TRBD1 (6 bases). Germline CDR1 SEHNR, CDR2 FQNEAQ (reference sequence). This CDR3 has 15 residues. Trimming pared 0 bases from V and 6 bases from J, leaving 14 bases between. In DNA, the CDR3 is TGTGCCAGCAGCTTAGCGTCCGGGGGCTTATCTGAAGCTTTCTTT. It encodes CASSLASGGLSEAFF. Supplemented by reference TRBV7-9 and TRBJ1-1, the full variable domain reads DTGVSQNPRHKITKRGQNVTFRCDPISEHNRLYWYRQTLGQGPEFLTYFQNEAQLEKSRLLSDRFSAERPKGSFSTLEIQRTEQGDSAMYLCASSLASGGLSEAFFGQGTRLTVV.

The chain employs TRBV10-3 and TRBJ1-4; no definite D call. Trimming removed 0 bases at V and 5 bases at J, with 7 bases between. The germline CDR1 and CDR2 sequences are ENHRY and SYGVKD. The CDR3 extends over 14 amino acids. The CDR3 bases are TGTGCCATCAGTGAGTCTGTGGGGAATGAAAAACTGTTTTTT. It yields the protein CAISESVGNEKLFF.

The chain carries TRBV7-9 and TRBJ1-6; 7 nucleotides match TRBD1. In germline, CDR1 is SEHNR, CDR2 FQNEAQ (reference sequence). The CDR3 sequence is 16 residues long. Trimming cost V 5 bases and J 11 bases; bases outside gene matches: 15. For the CDR3, the DNA is TGTGCCAGCAGCCCCAGTCTTCTGGGACAGAGGACACCCCTCCACTTT. It translates to CASSPSLLGQRTPLHF.

This clonotype was counted at least ten times. The gene calls are TRBV12-3 or TRBV12-4 and TRBJ2-7; the D gene is possibly TRBD2 (5 bases). There are 13 residues in the CDR3. V was trimmed by 4 bases and J by 7 bases, leaving 14 bases between them. CDR3 residues: CASSWSPRGEQYF. Here the CDR3 DNA reads TGTGCCAGCAGTTGGAGCCCACGGGGAGAGCAGTACTTC.